Sequencing of this TCR beta chain was carried out in a study of blood T cell repertoires in COVID-19. Study context: The United States, Italy and Spain supplied acute and convalescent COVID-19 samples.

This CDR3 spans 13 amino acids. Per germline, CDR1 MNHEY and CDR2 SMNVEV (reference sequence). With 6 bases clipped from V and 6 bases from J, the junction kept 5 bases outside the gene matches. This clone appeared a single time. Within the sample, other DNA sequences also encode this same CDR3. Method: immunoSEQ multiplex PCR; TCRdb's copy keeps in-frame clones and lacks some. The sample yields more than 350,000 clones, more than 70% seen once. The chain couples TRBV27 to TRBJ2-1; 7 bases are a match to TRBD1. Sequenced input: peripheral blood. This TCR came from a woman in her twenties or thirties with COVID-19, enrolled during active disease. The CDR3 nucleotides read TGTGCCAGCAGGAAACAGGGGCGCAATGAGCAGTTCTTC. Translating it yields CASRKQGRNEQFF.